Below, one T cell receptor (beta chain) is given with its context. Treatment here: randomized to nivolumab then ipilimumab (arm A) or the reverse (arm B). The data originate from a study of sequential checkpoint blockade in melanoma. Between the trimmed V and J ends, which lost 3 bases and 6 bases, there was a span of 11 bases. CDR1 is LNHNV, CDR2 YYDKDF, per germline (reference sequence). This CDR3 is 13 amino acids long. This table comes from immunoSEQ multiplex PCR, and its TCRdb copy is limited to in-frame clones, with some not included. The data contain some 10,000 clones, about four fifths of them singletons.

The source is a human donor with melanoma. The chain recombines TRBV15 with TRBJ1-2; D may be TRBD1 (6 bases). Sample: CD8+ T cells sorted from blood (inferred from file names), taken from a patient given nivolumab and ipilimumab in sequence. This CDR3 is CATSRDRRDGYTF. The CDR3 region has the DNA TGTGCCACCAGCAGGGACAGACGCGATGGCTACACCTTC. The variable domain in full, with the rest retrieved from reference TRBV15 and TRBJ1-2, is DAMVIQNPRYQVTQFGKPVTLSCSQTLNHNVMYWYQQKSSQAPKLLFHYYDKDFNNEADTPDNFQSRRPNTSFCFLDIRSPGLGDTAMYLCATSRDRRDGYTFGSGTRLTVV.